This is a list of T cell receptor beta chains from one sample in a study of CD8 T cells in Susac syndrome. A single record per CDR3 protein comes from TCRdb applying MiXCR to the immunoSEQ multiplex PCR reads. Of more than 150,000 distinct CDR3 sequences detected, roughly 95% appear once; the ten largest clones hold roughly 0.16%. Sequencing was performed on CD4+ T cells from PBMCs. All receptors come from a human donor with Susac syndrome. Each CDR3 is given with its conserved first and last residue. A D gene is named only where the DNA matches it firmly. Expanded clones are given a class, and other clones once, few, many or no size at all.

. | 15 | TRBJ1-5 | TRBD1 | TRBV27 | CASSQRQGQSQPQHF | TGTGCCAGCAGCCAGAGACAGGGTCAGTCCCAGCCCCAGCATTTT
. | 15 | TRBJ2-7 | TRBD1 | TRBV12-3/TRBV12-4 | CASSARGQGSYEQYF | TGTGCCAGCAGTGCCAGGGGACAGGGGTCCTACGAGCAGTACTTC
. | 16 | TRBJ2-2 | TRBD2 | TRBV20-1 | CSAREVRLARTGELFF | TGCAGTGCTAGAGAAGTTCGACTAGCGAGGACCGGGGAGCTGTTTTTT
. | 14 | TRBJ2-1 | . | TRBV4-1 | CASSQMRLYNEQFF | TGCGCCAGCAGCCAAATGAGGCTCTACAATGAGCAGTTCTTC
. | 16 | TRBJ2-2 | . | TRBV15 | CATSRDRATNTGELFF | TGTGCCACCAGCAGAGATAGGGCAACGAACACCGGGGAGCTGTTTTTT
few | 14 | TRBJ2-3 | . | TRBV7-9 | CASSPGLRTDTQYF | TGTGCCAGCAGCCCAGGACTTCGCACAGATACGCAGTATTTT
. | 12 | TRBJ1-4 | . | TRBV12-3/TRBV12-4 | CASTIANEKLFF | TGTGCCAGCACCATTGCAAATGAAAAACTGTTTTTT
. | 14 | TRBJ2-2 | . | TRBV12-3/TRBV12-4 | CASRGGANTGELFF | TGTGCCAGCAGGGGCGGGGCGAACACCGGGGAGCTGTTTTTT
few | 11 | TRBJ2-7 | . | TRBV3-1 | CASSGGYEQYF | TGTGCCAGCAGCGGGGGTTACGAGCAGTACTTC
. | 14 | TRBJ2-3 | . | TRBV20-1 | CSARAGILSNTQYF | TGCAGTGCCCGAGCAGGGATCTTATCAAATACGCAGTATTTT
. | 15 | TRBJ2-6 | . | TRBV7-3 | CASSLGTAGANVLTF | TGTGCCAGCAGCCTTGGGACTGCTGGGGCCAACGTCCTGACTTTC
once | 15 | TRBJ2-3 | TRBD2 | TRBV7-2 | CASSLQAGGVDTQYF | TGTGCCAGCAGCTTACAAGCGGGGGGCGTTGATACGCAGTATTTT
. | 15 | TRBJ2-5 | . | TRBV2 | CASSLGQARGETQYF | TGTGCCAGCAGCTTGGGGCAGGCCCGAGGGGAGACCCAGTACTTC
. | 17 | TRBJ1-1 | TRBD1 | TRBV6-5 | CASSYPPLDRVGTEAFF | TGTGCCAGCAGTTACCCCCCACTCGACAGGGTGGGCACTGAAGCTTTCTTT
. | 12 | TRBJ1-6 | . | TRBV20-1 | CSASDGNSPLHF | TGCAGTGCCTCGGACGGGAATTCACCCCTCCACTTT
. | 16 | TRBJ2-1 | . | TRBV14 | CASSLRTARWGNEQFF | TGTGCCAGCAGCCTTAGGACAGCCCGCTGGGGCAATGAGCAGTTCTTC
once | 12 | TRBJ2-2 | . | TRBV29-1 | CSVAVSPGELFF | TGCAGCGTTGCGGTTTCTCCCGGGGAGCTGTTTTTT
. | 15 | TRBJ2-1 | . | TRBV19 | CASSIEPTRGYEQFF | TGTGCCAGTAGTATTGAACCGACGAGGGGGTATGAGCAGTTCTTC
. | 16 | TRBJ2-7 | . | TRBV5-1 | CASSLAPFSSSYEQYF | TGCGCCAGCAGCTTGGCCCCGTTCTCTAGCTCCTACGAGCAGTACTTC
. | 13 | TRBJ2-7 | . | TRBV18 | CASSARVSYEQYF | TGTGCCAGCTCCGCCAGAGTGAGCTACGAGCAGTACTTC
once | 12 | TRBJ2-5 | . | TRBV10-3 | CAISDLGETQYF | TGTGCCATCAGTGATTTAGGGGAGACCCAGTACTTC
. | 16 | TRBJ2-5 | TRBD1 | TRBV5-6 | CASSLFHQGDQETQYF | TGTGCCAGCAGCTTGTTCCACCAGGGGGACCAAGAGACCCAGTACTTC
. | 15 | TRBJ2-5 | TRBD2 | TRBV20-1 | CSASSGVLPAETQYF | TGCAGTGCTTCTAGCGGGGTGCTGCCGGCAGAGACCCAGTACTTC
. | 13 | TRBJ1-5 | TRBD1 | TRBV29-1 | CSVGTGRDQPQHF | TGCAGCGTGGGGACAGGGAGGGATCAGCCCCAGCATTTT
. | 14 | TRBJ2-5 | TRBD1 | TRBV3-1 | CASSGRDRGETQYF | TGTGCCAGCAGCGGAAGAGACAGGGGAGAGACCCAGTACTTC
. | 14 | TRBJ2-4 | . | TRBV23-1 | CASVIREPKNIQYF | TGCGCCAGCGTAATTAGGGAGCCCAAAAACATTCAGTACTTC
. | 15 | TRBJ2-3 | . | TRBV12-3/TRBV12-4 | CASSRIGIGTDTQYF | TGTGCCAGCAGCCGGATCGGGATTGGCACAGATACGCAGTATTTT
. | 11 | TRBJ2-5 | . | TRBV25-1 | CASSAWEIQYF | TGTGCCAGCAGTGCCTGGGAGATCCAGTACTTC
. | 13 | TRBJ2-7 | TRBD1 | TRBV20-1 | CSAVRGRGGEQYF | TGCAGTGCTGTCAGGGGGCGCGGAGGCGAGCAGTACTTC
. | 15 | TRBJ1-5 | . | TRBV12-3/TRBV12-4 | CASSLGGSSNQPQHF | TGTGCCAGCAGTTTGGGGGGATCGAGCAATCAGCCCCAGCATTTT
. | 11 | TRBJ2-5 | . | TRBV15 | CATRQQETQYF | TGTGCCACCAGACAGCAAGAGACCCAGTACTTC
. | 11 | TRBJ1-4 | . | TRBV20-1 | CSARADEKLFF | TGCAGTGCTAGGGCTGATGAAAAACTGTTTTTT
. | 13 | TRBJ1-2 | . | TRBV3-1 | CASSQNSNYGYTF | TGTGCCAGCAGCCAAAACAGTAACTATGGCTACACCTTC
. | 14 | TRBJ2-7 | . | TRBV7-2 | CASSLRQGLYEQYF | TGTGCCAGCAGCCTTCGACAGGGACTCTACGAGCAGTACTTC
. | 11 | TRBJ2-3 | . | TRBV20-1 | CSARGGDPGYF | TGCAGTGCTAGAGGGGGGGACCCTGGCTATTTT
once | 14 | TRBJ1-1 | TRBD1 | TRBV20-1 | CSANRDRPGTEAFF | TGCAGTGCAAACCGGGACAGGCCGGGTACTGAAGCTTTCTTT
once | 14 | TRBJ1-6 | . | TRBV7-9 | CASSPDISDSPLHF | TGTGCCAGCAGCCCGGACATATCGGATTCACCCCTCCACTTT
. | 14 | TRBJ2-7 | TRBD1 | TRBV27 | CASSPRDRGSEQYF | TGTGCCAGCAGTCCGCGGGACAGGGGTAGCGAGCAGTACTTC
once | 16 | TRBJ1-1 | . | TRBV7-9 | CASSAPKGQQNTEAFF | TGTGCCAGCAGCGCCCCCAAAGGACAGCAGAACACTGAAGCTTTCTTT
once | 15 | TRBJ1-6 | . | TRBV20-1 | CSASPGRAYNSPLHF | TGCAGTGCTAGCCCCGGCAGGGCCTATAATTCACCCCTCCACTTT
. | 16 | TRBJ2-3 | TRBD2 | TRBV29-1 | CSVERASGGHADTQYF | TGCAGCGTTGAAAGGGCTAGCGGGGGGCACGCAGATACGCAGTATTTT
. | 15 | TRBJ2-1 | . | TRBV4-1 | CASSKDEGGYNEQFF | TGCGCCAGCTCCAAGGATGAAGGGGGGTACAATGAGCAGTTCTTC
. | 15 | TRBJ2-2 | TRBD2 | TRBV12-5 | CASGSGGSYTGELFF | TGTGCTAGTGGTAGCGGGGGGTCCTACACCGGGGAGCTGTTTTTT
. | 14 | TRBJ1-1 | . | TRBV25-1 | CASSTPPLDTEAFF | TGTGCCAGCAGCACTCCTCCCCTGGACACTGAAGCTTTCTTT
. | 11 | TRBJ1-1 | . | TRBV29-1 | CSVRMNTEAFF | TGCAGCGTTAGGATGAACACTGAAGCTTTCTTT
. | 15 | TRBJ1-4 | . | TRBV20-1 | CSARDGGSGNEKLFF | TGCAGTGCTAGAGATGGGGGGTCGGGTAATGAAAAACTGTTTTTT
. | 14 | TRBJ1-4 | . | TRBV12-3/TRBV12-4 | CASSLRAANEKLFF | TGTGCCAGCAGTTTAAGAGCGGCTAATGAAAAACTGTTTTTT
. | 17 | TRBJ1-5 | TRBD1 | TRBV9 | CASSVDPGQGINQPQHF | TGTGCCAGCAGCGTAGATCCGGGACAGGGCATCAATCAGCCCCAGCATTTT
. | 13 | TRBJ2-7 | TRBD1 | TRBV7-9 | CASSLPTIGGQYF | TGTGCCAGCAGCCTACCCACCATAGGGGGCCAGTACTTC
. | 16 | TRBJ2-2 | . | TRBV9 | CASSVDPGGHTGELFF | TGTGCCAGCAGCGTAGATCCGGGGGGCCACACCGGGGAGCTGTTTTTT
. | 14 | TRBJ2-5 | . | TRBV15 | CATSRGSQQETQYF | TGTGCCACCAGCAGAGGGTCCCAGCAAGAGACCCAGTACTTC
. | 11 | TRBJ1-5 | . | TRBV12-3/TRBV12-4 | CASMRREPQHF | TGTGCCAGCATGCGGAGAGAGCCCCAGCATTTT
. | 14 | TRBJ2-3 | . | TRBV6-5 | CASSYGLYTDTQYF | TGTGCCAGCAGTTACGGACTTTACACAGATACGCAGTATTTT
once | 13 | TRBJ2-5 | . | TRBV20-1 | CSSQPGAGGTQYF | TGCAGTTCTCAACCGGGGGCTGGGGGGACCCAGTACTTC